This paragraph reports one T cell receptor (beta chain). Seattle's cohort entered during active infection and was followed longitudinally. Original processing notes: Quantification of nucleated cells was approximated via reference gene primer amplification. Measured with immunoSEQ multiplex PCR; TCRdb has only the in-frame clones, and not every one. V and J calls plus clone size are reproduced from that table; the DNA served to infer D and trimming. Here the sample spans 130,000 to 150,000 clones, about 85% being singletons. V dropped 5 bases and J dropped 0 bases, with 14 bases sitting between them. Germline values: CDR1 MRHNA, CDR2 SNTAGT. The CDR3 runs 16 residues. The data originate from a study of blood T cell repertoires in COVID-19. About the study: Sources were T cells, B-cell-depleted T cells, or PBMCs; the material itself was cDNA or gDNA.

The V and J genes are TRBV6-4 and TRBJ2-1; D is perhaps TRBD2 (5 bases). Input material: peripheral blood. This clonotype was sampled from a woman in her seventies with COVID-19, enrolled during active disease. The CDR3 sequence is CASSPTGVGSYNEQFF. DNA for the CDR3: TGTGCCAGCAGTCCAACCGGGGTAGGCTCCTACAATGAGCAGTTCTTC.